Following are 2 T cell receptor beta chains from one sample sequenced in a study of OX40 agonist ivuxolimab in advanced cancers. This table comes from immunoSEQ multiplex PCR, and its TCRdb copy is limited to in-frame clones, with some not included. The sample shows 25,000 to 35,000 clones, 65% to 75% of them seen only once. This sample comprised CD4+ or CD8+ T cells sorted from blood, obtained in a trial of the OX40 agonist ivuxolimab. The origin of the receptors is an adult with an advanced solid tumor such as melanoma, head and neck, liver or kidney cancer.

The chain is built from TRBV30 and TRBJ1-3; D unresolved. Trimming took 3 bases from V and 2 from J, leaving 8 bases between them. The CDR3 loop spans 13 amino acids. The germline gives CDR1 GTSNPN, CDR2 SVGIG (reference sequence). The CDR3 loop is CAWSPPAGNTIYF. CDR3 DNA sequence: TGTGCCTGGAGCCCCCCCGCTGGAAACACCATATATTTT.

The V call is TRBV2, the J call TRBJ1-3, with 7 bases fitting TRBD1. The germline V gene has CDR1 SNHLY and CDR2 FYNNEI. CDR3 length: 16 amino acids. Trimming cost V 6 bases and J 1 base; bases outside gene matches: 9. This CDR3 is CASSLGQANSGNTIYF. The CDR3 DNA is TGTGCCAGCAGCCTAGGACAGGCCAATTCTGGAAACACCATATATTTT.